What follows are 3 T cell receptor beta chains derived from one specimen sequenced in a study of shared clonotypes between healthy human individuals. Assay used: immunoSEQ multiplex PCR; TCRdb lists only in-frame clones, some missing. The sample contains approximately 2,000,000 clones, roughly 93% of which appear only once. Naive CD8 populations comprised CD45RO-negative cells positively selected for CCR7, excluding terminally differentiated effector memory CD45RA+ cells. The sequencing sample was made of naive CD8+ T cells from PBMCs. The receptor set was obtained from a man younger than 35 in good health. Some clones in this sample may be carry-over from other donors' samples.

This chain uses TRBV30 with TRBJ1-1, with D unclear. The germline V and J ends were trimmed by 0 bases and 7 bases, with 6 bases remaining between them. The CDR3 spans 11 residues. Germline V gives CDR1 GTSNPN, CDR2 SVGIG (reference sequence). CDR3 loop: CAWSVSDEAFF. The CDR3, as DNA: TGTGCCTGGAGTGTTTCAGATGAAGCTTTCTTT.

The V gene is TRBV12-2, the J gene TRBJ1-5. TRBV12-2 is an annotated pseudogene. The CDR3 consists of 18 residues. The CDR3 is CASRCRGTWRGLNQPQHF. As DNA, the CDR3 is TGTGCAAGTCGCTGTAGAGGGACCTGGAGGGGACTCAATCAGCCCCAGCATTTT.

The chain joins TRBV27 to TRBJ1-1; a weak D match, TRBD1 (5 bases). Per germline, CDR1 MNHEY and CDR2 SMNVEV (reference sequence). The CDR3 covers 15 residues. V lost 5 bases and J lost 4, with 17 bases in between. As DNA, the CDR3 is TGTGCCAGCAGTCCGGGGACTCCCACGAGCACTGAAGCTTTCTTT. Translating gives CASSPGTPTSTEAFF.